This TCR beta chain derives from a study of long-term antiretroviral therapy in people with HIV (dated by TCRdb to about 2022). As for the study more broadly: The earliest samples were collected approximately a decade before the 2015 WHO recommendation for immediate ART, a period when ART was typically delayed until CD4 counts fell. The cohort contributed fewer than 200 cryopreserved PBMC samples from around 33 adults with confirmed HIV infection, collected serially over a mean of 6 years (range 1-12). No cross-contamination during QIAcube processing was seen in test extractions of a monoclonal T-cell line run alongside 30 or so polyclonal samples. A retrospective serial study tested whether changes in peripheral blood TRB repertoire composition and diversity were associated with ART initiation and durable HIV suppression. Of the approximately 32 participants with HIV, 10 to 11 were female. What the authors observed across the whole study: At every time point, the repertoire was dominated by expanded TRB clones first identified before ART initiation, although this dominance fluctuated and, in many PLHIV, declined after ART. Owing to limited PBMC availability, only the TCR beta chain was sequenced, without alpha chain pairing. HIV repertoires had narrower CDR3 length ranges than controls, and the network structure suggested an antigen-experienced repertoire that shifted only slightly toward naive after ART. The samples span the years 2004 to 2017, and the ART regimens used may be less effective than current regimens. Inferences about post-ART repertoire changes are limited because no data were available on ART adherence, viral resistance or therapy changes. Starting ART was linked to a significant rise in TRB diversity, yet even after long-term ART the diversity remained significantly lower than in transplant donor controls. Because pre-ART samples had limited cell numbers, profiling was done on unsorted PBMC rather than on sorted CD4+ and CD8+ T cells.

Concerning this clone itself: No antigen is known for it. Base qualities are not at hand, and no much larger clone is one base apart.

Inclusion was restricted to participants for whom at least one PBMC sample before ART initiation and at least two post-ART samples were available. Treatment was received in the United States of America by all participants with HIV. Before DNA extraction, cryopreserved samples of roughly 0.9-11 million PBMC were thawed and then washed. At the time of the earliest PBMC sample, participants with HIV were aged between about 20 and 60 years. Per participant, PBMC samples came from 1-4 timepoints prior to ART initiation and 2-8 timepoints following ART initiation, for a median of 7 samples. Serial HIV viral load, CD4+ T-cell count, ART history and demographic data were obtained for every participant. A Qiagen kit on a QIAcube was used to extract genomic DNA from unsorted PBMC, with samples processed in batches of 12. The immunoSEQ hsTCRB v3.0 assay was used at survey level resolution to sequence the TRB variable region. The targeted TRB sequencing depth was about 40,000-55,000 T-cell genomes per sample. TRB libraries were pooled and sequenced on an Illumina MiSeq using a v3 150-cycle kit. In the source study's methods: Repertoire analysis ran in R within a reproducible Nextflow workflow covering QC, data transformation and analysis. Custom analyses were implemented in LymphoSeq2, an R package for AIRR-Seq data exploration. A few samples that produced fewer than 5000 total TRB sequences were removed, so approximately 190 HIV repertoires were analyzed. Among the 180 or so HIV repertoires that were kept, under 60 were collected before ART initiation and roughly 130 were collected after ART initiation. Repertoires were downsampled to 5000 TRB nucleotide sequences, and summary statistics were averaged over 100 downsampling iterations. The analysis kept only TRB sequences whose CDR3 regions were at least seven amino acids long. A Shannon entropy-derived clonality score and the Gini coefficient were used to measure diversity. In the repertoire networks, any two of the top 5000 CDR3 amino acid sequences were connected whenever the two sequences differed by an edit distance of one. For TRB CDR3 amino acid sequences, GLIPH2 was used to predict antigen specificity groups and MHC restriction. CDR3 amino acid sequences were matched against VDJdb and McPAS-TCR to flag known CMV, EBV, HIV or tissue antigen associations. Pre-ART, post-ART and control groups were compared with Wilcoxon signed-rank tests and Holm-Bonferroni correction. TCRdb took over this immuneACCESS table, retaining in-frame rearrangements with V and J assigned. Such tables are incomplete; in checked studies, under half of the missing clones stem from an unresolved V gene, and the remainder is unexplained. The V and J calls and clone size are taken from that table; D and trimming were inferred from the DNA. A total of roughly 9,100 clones appear in this sample, 75% of them only once. The top ten clonotypes cover 20% to 25% of the sample.

From its cysteine to its phenylalanine, the CDR3 spans 11 amino acids. Only CDR3 DNA remains: 33 bases, in frame from the first base. V and J lose 2 bases and 8 bases, and a span of 3 bases separates them. CDR1 and CDR2, per the germline V gene, are SNHLY and FYNNEI. Rearrangement joined TRBV2 to TRBJ2-2; the D gene lacks a confident call. The sequence came from a man in his forties with HIV. The source material was unsorted PBMCs, sampled 1.8 years before starting antiretroviral therapy. The nucleotides are TGTGCCAGCAGTGAAATGGGGGAGCTGTTTTTT. It specifies CASSEMGELFF.